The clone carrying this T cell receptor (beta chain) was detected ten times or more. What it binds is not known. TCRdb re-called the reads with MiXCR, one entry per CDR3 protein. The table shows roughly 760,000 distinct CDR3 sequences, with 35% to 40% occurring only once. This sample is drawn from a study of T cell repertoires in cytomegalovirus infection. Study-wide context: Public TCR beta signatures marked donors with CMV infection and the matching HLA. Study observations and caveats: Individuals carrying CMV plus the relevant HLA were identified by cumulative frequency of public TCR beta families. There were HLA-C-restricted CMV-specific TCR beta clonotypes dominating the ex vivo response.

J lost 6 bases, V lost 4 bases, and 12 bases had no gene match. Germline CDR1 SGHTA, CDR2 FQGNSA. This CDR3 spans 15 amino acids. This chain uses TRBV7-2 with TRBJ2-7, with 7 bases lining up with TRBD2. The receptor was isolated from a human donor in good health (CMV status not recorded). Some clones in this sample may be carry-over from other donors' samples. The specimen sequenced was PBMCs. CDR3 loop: CASSWTGTKQVEQYF. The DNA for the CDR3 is TGTGCCAGCAGCTGGACCGGGACTAAACAAGTCGAGCAGTACTTC. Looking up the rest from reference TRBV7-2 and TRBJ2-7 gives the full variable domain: GAGVSQSPSNKVTEKGKDVELRCDPISGHTALYWYRQSLGQGLEFLIYFQGNSAPDKSGLPSDRFSAERTGGSVSTLTIQRTQQEDSAVYLCASSWTGTKQVEQYFGPGTRLTVT.